This T cell receptor (beta chain) was retrieved from a study of blood T cell repertoires in COVID-19. Overall study: Sites across the United States, Italy and Spain contributed samples from acute and convalescent COVID-19. PBMCs, B-cell-depleted T cells, or T cells were the source of the cDNA or gDNA that made up the material.

In the study's own analysis: Estimation of nucleated cell counts was performed using reference gene primer amplification. Only in-frame clones appear in the TCRdb table, and some are missing; sequencing was by immunoSEQ multiplex PCR. V, J and clone size are taken as reported in that table, and D and trimming were inferred from the DNA itself. The data hold some 140,000 clones, with 84% observed a single time. This clone was observed once. Sequenced sample: peripheral blood. This receptor was obtained from a human donor in a cohort sampled during active COVID-19.

CDR3 sequence (DNA): TGCGCCAGCAGTGACCGGGACATCGATGGCTACACCTTC. Amino acid sequence: CASSDRDIDGYTF. This chain connects TRBV10-2 to TRBJ1-2, with D possibly TRBD1 on 6 matching bases. From germline, CDR1 is WSHSY and CDR2 SAAADI. Between the trimmed V and J ends, which lost 3 bases and 6 bases, there was a span of 11 bases. The CDR3 contains 13 residues.